The TCR beta chain described here comes from a study of T cells after posttransplantation cyclophosphamide. Study-wide findings and caveats: TRB clonality was highly associated with recipient CMV seropositivity and reactivation. TRB overlap between skin or GI tissue T cells and blood was limited.

Germline values: CDR1 MNHNS, CDR2 SASEGT. The CDR3 spans 15 residues. The V segment lost 8 bases and the J segment 8 bases; nucleotides outside the gene matches: 10. Repertoires were generated with immunoSEQ multiplex PCR, while TCRdb's copy carries only in-frame clones and drops some. The data hold 3,000 to 4,000 clones, with around 62% observed a single time. Concerning this clone: Its antigen is unidentified.

This TCR was sampled from a young man in good health and a related stem cell transplant donor. Sequencing was done on a sample of memory CD8+ T cells sorted from blood. The rearrangement uses TRBV6-1 and TRBJ2-1; 12 bases map to TRBD2. CDR3: CASGFTSGGLDEQFF. The CDR3 nucleotides read TGTGCCAGCGGATTCACTAGCGGGGGGTTAGATGAGCAGTTCTTC.